This T cell receptor (beta chain) was recorded in a study of T cells expressing NK-cell markers. Turning to the study itself: The sequencing cohort of eight donors included seven HCMV-seropositive individuals and one seronegative individual.

Notes on the study in general: CD8+ T cells in over five donors included dominant NKG2C+ clonotypes at roughly 1.0-7.0%.

In generating TCR beta cDNA, 5'RACE template switching with UMIs was used. Reanalyzing the 5' RACE reads, TCRdb keeps one entry per CDR3 protein, without DNA. The data show some 440,000 distinct CDR3 sequences, and the top ten clones hold more than 1.4%. A note on this clonotype: The antigen is unknown.

Germline values: CDR1 SGHRS, CDR2 YFSETQ. The CDR3 is 14 amino acids. The specimen sequenced was blood T cells: a sorted CD56 or NKG2C T cell subset, CD4+ or CD8+ T cells, or bulk PBMC T cells (not recorded which). The receptor was derived from a woman aged 45-60 years in good health. The genes are TRBV5-1 and TRBJ2-5; TCRdb picks TRBD2, but there is no DNA to check that call. The CDR3 spells CASRPQGGQETQYF.